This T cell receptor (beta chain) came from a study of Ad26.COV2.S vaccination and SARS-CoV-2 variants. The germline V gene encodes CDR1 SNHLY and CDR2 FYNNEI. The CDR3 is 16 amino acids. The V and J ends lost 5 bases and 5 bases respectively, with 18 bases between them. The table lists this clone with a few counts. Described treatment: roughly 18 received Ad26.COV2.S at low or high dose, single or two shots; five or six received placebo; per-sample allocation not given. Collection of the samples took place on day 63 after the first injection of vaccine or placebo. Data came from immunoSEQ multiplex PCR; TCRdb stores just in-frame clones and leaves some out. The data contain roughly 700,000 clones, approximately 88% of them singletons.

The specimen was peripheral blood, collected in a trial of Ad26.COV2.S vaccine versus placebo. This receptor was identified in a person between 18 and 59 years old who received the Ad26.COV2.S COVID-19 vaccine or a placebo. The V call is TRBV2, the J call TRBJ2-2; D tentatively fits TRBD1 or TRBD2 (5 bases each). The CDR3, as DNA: TGTGCCAGCAGTAACCGGGACCAAGTCCGTACCGGGGAGCTGTTTTTT. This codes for CASSNRDQVRTGELFF.